The 21 T cell receptor beta chains below come from one sample, sequenced in a study of cytomegalovirus exposure and HLA in healthy donors. Profiling relied on immunoSEQ multiplex PCR, and the TCRdb table lists in-frame clones only, not all of them. The sample carries about 130,000 clones, 89% recorded once. What was sequenced was PBMCs. The receptors were gathered from a woman under 30 in good health and CMV-seropositive.

This clone was detected a few times. V and J are TRBV6-5 and TRBJ2-7; 10 bases line up with TRBD1. Germline CDR1 reads MNHEY; CDR2 reads SVGAGI. Unmatched junction bases numbered 13, after V lost 8 bases and J lost 6 bases. This CDR3 is 15 amino acids long. The CDR3 loop is CASGSGGQGFSEQYF. The CDR3 DNA reads TGTGCCAGCGGGTCGGGGGGACAGGGGTTTTCCGAGCAGTACTTC.

The chain employs TRBV7-9 and TRBJ1-2; D may be TRBD1 (6 bases). Germline assignment: CDR1 SEHNR and CDR2 FQNEAQ (reference sequence). The germline V and J ends were trimmed by 5 bases and 5 bases, with 18 bases remaining between them. The CDR3 runs 15 residues. CDR3 bases: TGTGCCAGCAGCCGAGCCAGGGGTTTTACTTATGGCTACACCTTC. Translated: CASSRARGFTYGYTF.

V gene TRBV25-1 combines with J gene TRBJ1-1; the match to TRBD1 covers 9 bases. V gave up 2 bases and J gave up 4 bases; unmatched junction bases: 11. Germline CDR1 and CDR2: MGHDK and SYGVNS. The CDR3 totals 17 residues. The DNA for the CDR3 is TGTGCCAGCAGTGAAGCGGGACAGGGTAGGGGAACCACTGAAGCTTTCTTT. Translation: CASSEAGQGRGTTEAFF.

This clone was seen a handful of times. Other DNA sequences from this sample encode an identical CDR3 as well. The gene calls are TRBV9 and TRBJ2-7, with a tentative D call TRBD1 (6 bases). CDR3 length: 12 residues. Trimming stripped 3 bases from V and 4 bases from J, with 8 bases between. CDR1 and CDR2 (germline): SGDLS, YYNGEE. The CDR3 here is CASSGQGYEQYF. The CDR3 nucleotides are TGTGCCAGCAGCGGTCAGGGGTACGAGCAGTACTTC.

The chain recombines TRBV7-9 with TRBJ2-2, with 7 nucleotides matching TRBD2. V shed 7 bases and J 5 bases; nucleotides not matched to a gene: 13. The CDR3 contains 16 residues. Germline assignment: CDR1 SEHNR and CDR2 FQNEAQ (reference sequence). DNA for the CDR3: TGTGCCAGCACCAGACCCGGGAGGTTGGGGACCGGGGAGCTGTTTTTT. Translated, it gives CASTRPGRLGTGELFF.

The chain couples TRBV9 to TRBJ1-3; D unresolved. Germline CDR1 SGDLS, CDR2 YYNGEE. This CDR3 has 15 amino acids. Between the trimmed V and J ends, which lost 0 bases and 0 bases, there was a span of 7 bases. The chain's CDR3 is CASSVVGGSGNTIYF. CDR3 coding DNA: TGTGCCAGCAGCGTAGTTGGAGGCTCTGGAAACACCATATATTTT.

This chain connects TRBV21-1 to TRBJ2-4; the DNA was not compared with TRBD1, the D call given in the table. TRBV21-1 is a pseudogene segment. CDR3 length: 19 amino acids. Written as DNA, the CDR3 is TGTGCCAGCAGCAAAGGGGACACACGACCTTATTTAGCCAAAAACATTCAGTACTTC. It is translated as CASSKGDTRPYLAKNIQYF.

This clone was seen a few times. The rearrangement links TRBV19 to TRBJ1-2; TRBD1 matches 10 bases. This CDR3 spans 15 amino acids. Germline V gene lookup returns CDR1 LNHDA and CDR2 SQIVND (reference sequence). Trimming cost V 6 bases and J 1 base; bases outside gene matches: 5. The CDR3 spells CASSRDRGHNYGYTF. DNA of the CDR3: TGTGCCAGTAGCCGGGACAGGGGCCATAACTATGGCTACACCTTC.

This clone appeared a single time. The chain combines TRBV5-1 with TRBJ1-3, with TRBD1 matching 7 bases. The CDR3 is made up of 18 amino acids. With 2 bases clipped from V and 1 base from J, the junction kept 12 bases outside the gene matches. Germline V lookup: CDR1 SGHRS, CDR2 YFSETQ. This CDR3 reads CASSFGTVSSPSGNTIYF. The DNA for the CDR3 is TGCGCCAGCAGCTTCGGGACAGTTTCGAGCCCTTCTGGAAACACCATATATTTT. Variable domain in full (rest from reference TRBV5-1 and TRBJ1-3): KAGVTQTPRYLIKTRGQQVTLSCSPISGHRSVSWYQQTPGQGLQFLFEYFSETQRNKGNFPGRFSGRQFSNSRSEMNVSTLELGDSALYLCASSFGTVSSPSGNTIYFGEGSWLTVV.

V is TRBV28 and J is TRBJ2-3; 7 nucleotides match TRBD2. The CDR3 covers 14 residues. J gave up 8 bases and V 6 bases, and 11 bases lay outside the gene matches. Germline CDR1 and CDR2: MDHEN and SYDVKM. The CDR3 loop reads CASSRPGGDGTQYF. The DNA of the CDR3 is TGTGCCAGCAGCCGTCCGGGGGGAGACGGTACGCAGTATTTT.

The chain combines TRBV11-2 with TRBJ2-3, with TRBD2 as a possible D gene (6 bases). V was cut by 1 base and J by 6 bases, with 8 bases left in between. Germline-derived CDR1 and CDR2 are SGHAT and FQNNGV. The CDR3 has 13 amino acids. The CDR3 DNA is TGTGCCAGCAGCTTAGCTGGGACTGATACGCAGTATTTT. Translation gives CASSLAGTDTQYF. The variable domain in full, completed from reference TRBV11-2 and TRBJ2-3, reads EAGVAQSPRYKIIEKRQSVAFWCNPISGHATLYWYQQILGQGPKLLIQFQNNGVVDDSQLPKDRFSAERLKGVDSTLKIQPAKLEDSAVYLCASSLAGTDTQYFGPGTRLTVL.

This chain uses TRBV19 with TRBJ2-7; a possible D gene is TRBD2 (6 bases). The CDR3 has 15 amino acids. Germline CDR1 is LNHDA and CDR2 is SQIVND (reference sequence). V was pared by 4 bases and J by 2 bases, with 15 bases between. The CDR3 sequence: CASSTDGTLPYEQYF. DNA for the CDR3: TGTGCCAGTAGTACGGACGGGACTTTACCCTACGAGCAGTACTTC.

This rearrangement joins TRBV9 to TRBJ2-1; a weak D match, TRBD1 (6 bases). CDR1 is SGDLS, CDR2 YYNGEE, per germline. Trimming shortened V by 0 bases and J by 0 bases, and 10 bases separated the two germline ends. The CDR3 is 16 residues long. The CDR3 DNA is TGTGCCAGCAGCGTAGAGGGGGATTACTCCTACAATGAGCAGTTCTTC. It specifies CASSVEGDYSYNEQFF.

The chain links TRBV19 to TRBJ2-6; perhaps TRBD2 as D (5 bases). CDR3 size: 16 residues. V shed 3 bases and J shed 4 bases, with 13 bases lying between them. Germline V gene data show CDR1 as LNHDA and CDR2 as SQIVND (reference sequence). The CDR3 DNA sequence: TGTGCCAGTAGTATTAGAGGGCTGGAGGGGGCCAACGTCCTGACTTTC. Its protein is CASSIRGLEGANVLTF.

V and J are TRBV30 and TRBJ1-1; TRBD1 matches at 10 bases. This CDR3 contains 13 residues. Trimming took 5 bases from V and 2 from J; bases not matched to a gene: 2. Germline lookup yields CDR1 GTSNPN and CDR2 SVGIG (reference sequence). In nucleotides, the CDR3 is TGTGCCTGGGACAGGGGGCAAAACACTGAAGCTTTCTTT. It codes for CAWDRGQNTEAFF.

The chain has TRBV5-1 and TRBJ1-4, with D unresolved. There are 13 residues in the CDR3. V was cut by 0 bases and J by 8 bases, with 8 bases left in between. Germline V CDR1 and CDR2: SGHRS, YFSETQ. The CDR3: CASSLGLREKLFF. The CDR3 nucleotides are TGCGCCAGCAGCTTGGGTCTCCGGGAAAAACTGTTTTTT.

The gene calls are TRBV19 and TRBJ1-4; D gene unclear. Trimming left V 10 bases short and J 6 bases short, with 6 bases between. Germline V CDR1 and CDR2: LNHDA, SQIVND (reference sequence). The CDR3 totals 10 residues. CDR3: CATRDEKLFF. CDR3 DNA sequence: TGTGCCACTCGGGATGAAAAACTGTTTTTT.

V and J are TRBV25-1 and TRBJ1-3, with 7 bases lining up with TRBD1. Germline V gives CDR1 MGHDK, CDR2 SYGVNS. CDR3 length: 17 residues. Trimming cost V 4 bases and J 0 bases; bases outside gene matches: 9. The CDR3: CASSARDSSYSGNTIYF. The CDR3 nucleotides are TGTGCCAGCAGTGCTCGGGACAGCTCCTACTCTGGAAACACCATATATTTT.

The V gene is TRBV4-1, the J gene TRBJ1-4, with D possibly being TRBD1 (6 bases). From germline, CDR1 is MGHRA and CDR2 YSYEKL. V dropped 2 bases and J dropped 4 bases, with 11 bases sitting between them. The length of the CDR3 is 15 residues. The CDR3 reads CASSQTQGFNEKLFF. The CDR3, as DNA: TGCGCCAGCAGCCAAACTCAGGGGTTTAATGAAAAACTGTTTTTT.

This clone has more than one count but fewer than ten. V is TRBV28 and J is TRBJ1-6; 7 bases map to TRBD1. J was trimmed by 9 bases and V by 6 bases; bases with no gene match: 8. The length of the CDR3 is 14 residues. Germline V gene sequence: CDR1 MDHEN, CDR2 SYDVKM. The CDR3 DNA sequence: TGTGCCAGCAGCTTAGACAGGGTTAGTTCACCCCTCCACTTT. It codes for CASSLDRVSSPLHF.

J is TRBJ2-2 and V is TRBV5-1; D is perhaps TRBD1 (5 bases). Germline lookup yields CDR1 SGHRS and CDR2 YFSETQ. The V and J ends lost 2 bases and 1 base respectively, with 12 bases between them. CDR3 length: 16 amino acids. The CDR3 DNA reads as TGCGCCAGCAGCTTATACAGGAACCTGAACACCGGGGAGCTGTTTTTT. It encodes CASSLYRNLNTGELFF.